The 11 T cell receptor beta chains reported below all come from one sample, sequenced in a study of T cells in tuberculosis. Data came from immunoSEQ multiplex PCR; TCRdb stores just in-frame clones and leaves some out. Among about 35,000 clones listed, nearly 95% were seen once. The sample was PBMCs. The origin of the receptors is a donor aged 10-29 years with latent tuberculosis or without tuberculosis infection.

The rearrangement links TRBV6-1 to TRBJ2-1; TRBD2 aligns across 12 bases. The CDR3 has 14 amino acids. Germline-derived CDR1 and CDR2 are MNHNS and SASEGT. V lost 7 bases to trimming and J lost 5 bases; unmatched junction nucleotides: 3. The CDR3: CASTTSGGHNEQFF. The CDR3, as DNA: TGTGCCAGCACGACTAGCGGGGGCCACAATGAGCAGTTCTTC.

The chain is built from TRBV4-3 and TRBJ1-1, with D unresolved. CDR1 and CDR2 from the germline V gene are LGHNA and YSLEER. This CDR3 has 15 amino acids. Trimming took 3 bases from V and 2 from J, leaving 13 bases between them. CDR3 sequence: CASSHPEAGNTEAFF. As DNA, the CDR3 is TGCGCCAGCAGCCACCCGGAGGCGGGTAACACTGAAGCTTTCTTT.

The chain has TRBV25-1 and TRBJ2-1, with TRBD2 identical over 8 bases. Germline V CDR1 and CDR2: MGHDK, SYGVNS. The CDR3 extends over 18 amino acids. V dropped 4 bases and J dropped 0; count of bases not matched to a gene: 11. The CDR3 protein is CASSGKRGPLSSYNEQFF. CDR3 DNA: TGTGCCAGCAGTGGAAAGCGGGGGCCCTTGAGCTCCTACAATGAGCAGTTCTTC.

This chain's CDR3 is CASSLLRGGMNTEAFF. Here the CDR3 DNA reads TGTGCCAGCAGCCTGCTGCGGGGGGGAATGAACACTGAAGCTTTCTTT. This chain uses TRBV4-2 with TRBJ1-1; the D gene is possibly TRBD1 (5 bases). Between the trimmed V and J ends, which lost 4 bases and 0 bases, there was a span of 15 bases. Germline V lookup: CDR1 LGHNA, CDR2 YNFKEQ. The CDR3 is made up of 16 amino acids.

The gene calls are TRBV27 and TRBJ2-7, with a weak D call TRBD1 (6 bases). CDR3 length equals 16 residues. From germline, CDR1 is MNHEY and CDR2 SMNVEV (reference sequence). V was pared by 5 bases and J by 3 bases, with 20 bases between. The CDR3 nucleotides read TGTGCCAGCAGTGACACCAGTGGGACACCCCTCTACGAGCAGTACTTC. Translated: CASSDTSGTPLYEQYF.

The chain has TRBV2 and TRBJ1-2, with 8 bases fitting TRBD1. Germline V CDR1 and CDR2: SNHLY, FYNNEI. There are 14 residues in the CDR3. V was clipped by 3 bases and J by 3 bases; unmatched bases: 3. CDR3 nucleotides: TGTGCCAGCAGTGAGGGACAGGCTTACTATGGCTACACCTTC. Translated, it gives CASSEGQAYYGYTF.

This chain connects TRBV6-1 to TRBJ2-7; 8 positions match TRBD2. Germline V gene lookup returns CDR1 MNHNS and CDR2 SASEGT. The CDR3 runs to 13 residues. V lost 5 bases to trimming and J lost 4 bases; unmatched junction nucleotides: 4. The CDR3 reads CASSRTSRYEQYF. The CDR3 DNA sequence: TGTGCCAGCAGTCGGACTAGCCGGTACGAGCAGTACTTC.

This chain uses TRBV4-3 with TRBJ1-1; TRBD1 might be the D (6 bases). The V and J ends lost 3 bases and 1 base respectively, with 15 bases between them. CDR1 LGHNA and CDR2 YSLEER come from the germline V gene. The CDR3 spans 16 residues. The CDR3 loop reads CASSQRGGVRNTEAFF. CDR3 bases: TGCGCCAGCAGCCAGAGGGGGGGGGTAAGGAACACTGAAGCTTTCTTT.

This clone was seen just once. The chain has TRBV25-1 and TRBJ2-4, with D perhaps matching TRBD2 (6 bases). The CDR3 is 15 residues long. The ends were cut back, 6 bases at V and 0 bases at J, with 12 bases in the middle. Germline V CDR1 and CDR2: MGHDK, SYGVNS. CDR3 bases: TGTGCCAGCAGCGGCCAGGGACTAGCCAAAAACATTCAGTACTTC. Protein: CASSGQGLAKNIQYF.

By sample share, this clone is medium-sized. This chain links TRBV2 with TRBJ2-7; the D gene is possibly TRBD1 (5 bases). The CDR3 loop spans 11 amino acids. V dropped 6 bases and J dropped 3 bases, with 6 bases sitting between them. Per the germline V gene, CDR1 is SNHLY and CDR2 is FYNNEI. CDR3 region: CASRDIYEQYF. The CDR3 DNA reads TGTGCCAGCAGGGACATCTACGAGCAGTACTTC.

This chain joins TRBV4-3 and TRBJ1-2, with TRBD1 identical over 7 bases. Germline V CDR1 and CDR2: LGHNA, YSLEER. This CDR3 is 15 amino acids long. V lost 0 bases and J lost 6; bases outside the gene matches: 7. The CDR3 sequence is CASSQDPTGPNGYTF. DNA for the CDR3: TGCGCCAGCAGCCAAGACCCGACAGGGCCGAATGGCTACACCTTC.